This TCR beta chain came from a study of identical twins. Findings and caveats of the study: Memory repertoires showed no such pattern, whereas abundant cord blood beta clonotypes carried fewer insertions.

The table lists this clonotype with many counts. Its specificity is unknown. TCRdb recomputed calls from the 5' RACE reads with MiXCR, one row per CDR3 protein. The table has a few hundred thousand distinct CDR3 sequences, just under 10% seen once. V was pared by 5 bases and J by 4 bases, with 10 bases of the junction left unmatched. The CDR3 loop spans 16 amino acids. The germline CDR1 and CDR2 sequences are LGHNA and YNFKEQ. This same sample was also taken into another study, of yellow fever vaccine responses in identical twins.

The receptor was derived from a woman aged 18-29 years in good health. Sequencing was done on a sample of PBMCs. The chain combines TRBV4-2 with TRBJ2-1; 8 bases fit TRBD2. DNA of the CDR3: TGTGCCAGCAGCTTTGTTGGTGTAGCGGGGTACAATGAGCAGTTCTTC. This sequence encodes CASSFVGVAGYNEQFF.